The 15 T cell receptor beta chains below come from one sample, sequenced in a study of identical twins. Via MiXCR, TCRdb re-called the 5' RACE reads, giving one row per CDR3 protein. The sample lists 450,000 to 500,000 distinct CDR3 sequences; roughly 13% were seen once. These same records also appear under a second study, on yellow fever vaccine responses in identical twins.

Input material: CD4+ T cells sorted from blood. The receptors shown here come from a woman younger than 35 in good health.

The CDR3 protein is CASSQELTLPNEQFF. The CDR3 nucleotides are TGCGCCAGCAGCCAAGAACTCACCCTCCCCAATGAGCAGTTCTTC. The gene calls are TRBV4-3 and TRBJ2-1; D gene ambiguous. The ends were cut back, 0 bases at V and 6 bases at J, with 12 bases in the middle. The CDR3 spans 15 residues. Germline CDR1 LGHNA, CDR2 YSLEER.

This clonotype was observed many times. The chain employs TRBV27 and TRBJ2-7; tentatively, D is TRBD1 or TRBD2 (7 bases each). There are 14 residues in the CDR3. V lost 5 bases and J lost 4, with 15 bases in between. Germline CDR1 and CDR2: MNHEY and SMNVEV (reference sequence). The CDR3 protein is CASSGTRGGYEQYF. CDR3 sequence (DNA): TGTGCCAGCAGTGGAACCAGGGGGGGGTACGAGCAGTACTTC.

The chain has TRBV5-1 and TRBJ2-7; D is possibly TRBD1 (6 bases). The V and J ends lost 5 bases and 2 bases respectively, with 11 bases between them. The CDR3 runs to 13 residues. Germline CDR1 reads SGHRS; CDR2 reads YFSETQ. CDR3 in DNA: TGCGCCAGCAGGTATCAGGGGACCTACGAGCAGTACTTC. Translating gives CASRYQGTYEQYF.

The sample holds a few counts of this clonotype. The CDR3 loop reads CASSLRREVYNEQFF. The CDR3 nucleotides read TGTGCCAGCAGCTTAAGGCGGGAGGTGTACAATGAGCAGTTCTTC. The J gene is TRBJ2-1, the V gene TRBV7-2; 8 nucleotides match TRBD2. The CDR3 sequence is 15 residues long. Per the germline V gene, CDR1 is SGHTA and CDR2 is FQGNSA. Trimming removed 2 bases from V and 4 bases from J; junction bases left unmatched: 4.

This clonotype has more than one count but fewer than ten. The chain carries TRBV12-3 or TRBV12-4 and TRBJ2-1; 9 nucleotides match TRBD1. Unmatched junction bases numbered 7, after V lost 6 bases and J lost 4 bases. The CDR3 is 15 amino acids. The DNA of the CDR3 is TGTGCCAGCAGCTACGACAGGGGGAGGTACAATGAGCAGTTCTTC. Encoded protein: CASSYDRGRYNEQFF.

The chain recombines TRBV7-9 with TRBJ1-1, with D perhaps TRBD1 (5 bases). The V gene's germline CDR1 is SEHNR and CDR2 FQNEAQ (reference sequence). The V end lost 2 bases, the J end lost 7 bases, and 11 bases lay between the germline ends. The CDR3 extends over 13 amino acids. The CDR3 is CASSLRGAGEAFF. The CDR3 nucleotides read TGTGCCAGCAGCTTAAGAGGGGCGGGTGAAGCTTTCTTT.

Here the CDR3 reads CASSPGQGESPLHF. CDR3 bases: TGTGCCAGCAGCCCCGGACAGGGAGAATCACCCCTCCACTTT. The chain joins TRBV4-2 to TRBJ1-6, with 8 bases identical to TRBD1. The germline V gene encodes CDR1 LGHNA and CDR2 YNFKEQ. The CDR3 runs to 14 residues. V lost 4 bases to trimming and J lost 10 bases; unmatched junction nucleotides: 6.

Only a few counts were recorded for this clonotype. The CDR3 reads CASSSGTPSYEQYF. The CDR3 DNA reads as TGTGCCAGCAGTTCCGGGACACCGTCCTACGAGCAGTACTTC. The rearrangement joins TRBV28 to TRBJ2-7; D perhaps matches TRBD1 (6 bases). Germline V gene data show CDR1 as MDHEN and CDR2 as SYDVKM. With 4 bases removed from V and 1 base from J, the gap between germline ends came to 11 bases. The CDR3 length is 14 residues.

This clonotype has a handful of counts. The chain employs TRBV7-2 and TRBJ1-6; the D is unclear. Germline-derived CDR1 and CDR2 are SGHTA and FQGNSA. V was cut by 4 bases and J by 6 bases, with 4 bases left in between. CDR3 size: 12 residues. The CDR3 region has the DNA TGTGCCAGCAGCTCTGGTAATTCACCCCTCCACTTT. Amino acid sequence: CASSSGNSPLHF. Looking up the rest from reference TRBV7-2 and TRBJ1-6 gives the full variable domain: GAGVSQSPSNKVTEKGKDVELRCDPISGHTALYWYRQSLGQGLEFLIYFQGNSAPDKSGLPSDRFSAERTGGSVSTLTIQRTQQEDSAVYLCASSSGNSPLHFGNGTRLTVT.

This clonotype was counted a few times. The chain combines TRBV6-4 with TRBJ2-1; TRBD1 aligns across 11 bases. The V segment lost 10 bases and the J segment 5 bases; nucleotides outside the gene matches: 4. CDR3 length equals 13 residues. Germline V gene data show CDR1 as MRHNA and CDR2 as SNTAGT. CDR3 sequence: CAKGQGANNEQFF. The CDR3 DNA follows: TGTGCCAAAGGACAGGGGGCAAACAATGAGCAGTTCTTC.

The chain employs TRBV7-2 and TRBJ2-3; D uncertain. The CDR3 covers 11 residues. V lost 6 bases and J 4 bases, leaving 5 bases between the germline ends. The germline V gene encodes CDR1 SGHTA and CDR2 FQGNSA. The CDR3: CASRQADTQYF. CDR3 DNA sequence: TGTGCCAGCAGGCAAGCAGATACGCAGTATTTT.

The sample holds a few counts of this clonotype. V usage is TRBV6-1 and J usage is TRBJ2-7; 8 nucleotides match TRBD1. Germline-derived CDR1 and CDR2 are MNHNS and SASEGT. The CDR3 is made up of 14 amino acids. Trimming took 1 base from V and 4 from J; bases not matched to a gene: 3. CDR3 in amino acids: CASSEGTGFYEQYF. CDR3 coding DNA: TGTGCCAGCAGTGAAGGGACAGGGTTTTACGAGCAGTACTTC.

This clonotype came up many times. The V call is TRBV12-3 or TRBV12-4, the J call TRBJ1-2; D remains ambiguous. The ends were cut back, 3 bases at V and 6 bases at J, with 11 bases in the middle. The CDR3 is made up of 13 amino acids. The CDR3 DNA is TGTGCCAGCAGTTTTGTCCCAAGAGATGGCTACACCTTC. Encoded protein: CASSFVPRDGYTF.

This clonotype came up a few times. The chain recombines TRBV7-2 with TRBJ2-1; the match to TRBD1 covers 8 bases. V lost 2 bases, J lost 10 bases, and 7 bases stayed unmatched. This CDR3 region has 14 residues. The germline gives CDR1 SGHTA, CDR2 FQGNSA. The CDR3 protein is CASSLSGGPGEQFF. CDR3 coding DNA: TGTGCCAGCAGCTTATCAGGGGGCCCCGGGGAGCAGTTCTTC.

This clonotype was counted only a few times. The CDR3 sequence is CASSATGAPRETQYF. CDR3 bases: TGTGCCAGCAGCGCGACAGGGGCGCCAAGGGAGACCCAGTACTTC. This chain links TRBV2 with TRBJ2-5, with 8 bases aligning to TRBD1. The CDR3 spans 15 residues. CDR1 SNHLY and CDR2 FYNNEI come from the germline V gene. After removal of 6 bases from V and 5 bases from J, the junction contained 11 bases not matched to a gene.